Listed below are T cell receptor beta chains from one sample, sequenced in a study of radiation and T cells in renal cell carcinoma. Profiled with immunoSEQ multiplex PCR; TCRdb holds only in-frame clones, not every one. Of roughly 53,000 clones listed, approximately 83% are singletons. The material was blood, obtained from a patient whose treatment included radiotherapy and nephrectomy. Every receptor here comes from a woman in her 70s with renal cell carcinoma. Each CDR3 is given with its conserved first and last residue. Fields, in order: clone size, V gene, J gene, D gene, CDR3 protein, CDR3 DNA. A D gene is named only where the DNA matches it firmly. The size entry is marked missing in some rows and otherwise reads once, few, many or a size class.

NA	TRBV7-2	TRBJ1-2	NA	CASSQRWGDYGYTF	TGTGCCAGCAGTCAAAGGTGGGGGGACTATGGCTACACCTTC
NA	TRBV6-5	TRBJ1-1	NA	CASRTEGRTEAFF	TGTGCCAGCAGGACGGAGGGGCGCACTGAAGCTTTCTTT
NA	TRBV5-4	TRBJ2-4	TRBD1	CASSAGQGGVDIQYF	TGTGCCAGCAGCGCTGGACAGGGGGGAGTAGACATTCAGTACTTC
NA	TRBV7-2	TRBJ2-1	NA	CASSLAISNEQFF	TGTGCCAGCAGCTTAGCGATCTCAAATGAGCAGTTCTTC
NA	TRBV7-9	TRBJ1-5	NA	CASSQGGQPQHF	TGTGCCAGCAGCCAAGGGGGTCAGCCCCAGCATTTT
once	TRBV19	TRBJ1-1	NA	CASSIQLNTEAFF	TGTGCCAGTAGTATACAGCTGAACACTGAAGCTTTCTTT
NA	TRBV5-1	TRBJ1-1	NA	CASSVNLPGQNTEAFF	TGCGCCAGCAGCGTAAACCTGCCGGGACAGAACACTGAAGCTTTCTTT
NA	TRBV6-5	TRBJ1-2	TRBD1	CASTQTGTANYGYTF	TGTGCCAGCACCCAGACAGGGACCGCTAACTATGGCTACACCTTC
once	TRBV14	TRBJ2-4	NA	CASSPAPTGIQYF	TGTGCCAGCAGCCCCGCGCCAACCGGCATTCAGTACTTC
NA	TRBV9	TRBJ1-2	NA	CASREEPGHGRYGYTF	TGTGCCAGCAGAGAAGAACCGGGACACGGACGCTATGGCTACACCTTC
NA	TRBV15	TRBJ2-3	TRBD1	CATREGQADTQYF	TGTGCCACCAGGGAAGGACAGGCAGATACGCAGTATTTT
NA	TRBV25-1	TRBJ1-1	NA	CASSRRGPGLNTEAFF	TGTGCCAGCAGTCGGCGGGGACCCGGGTTGAACACTGAAGCTTTCTTT
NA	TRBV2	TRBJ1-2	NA	CASRSLLHGGYTF	TGTGCCAGCAGGAGCCTCCTCCACGGTGGCTACACCTTC
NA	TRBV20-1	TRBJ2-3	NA	CSAPGPDTQYF	TGCAGTGCTCCGGGCCCAGATACGCAGTATTTT
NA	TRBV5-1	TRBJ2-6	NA	CASSPTGVLSSGANVLTF	TGCGCCAGCAGCCCCACCGGGGTACTAAGCTCTGGGGCCAACGTCCTGACTTTC
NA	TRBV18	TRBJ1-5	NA	CASSPSFGDQPQHF	TGTGCCAGCTCACCTTCTTTCGGAGATCAGCCCCAGCATTTT
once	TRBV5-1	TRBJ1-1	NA	CASSLGRENTEAFF	TGCGCCAGCAGCTTGGGCAGGGAGAACACTGAAGCTTTCTTT
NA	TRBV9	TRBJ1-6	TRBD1	CASSVEGARSPLHF	TGTGCCAGCAGCGTAGAGGGGGCGCGATCACCCCTCCACTTT
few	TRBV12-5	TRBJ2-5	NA	CASGLVRGANLGTQYF	TGTGCTAGTGGTTTGGTACGCGGGGCTAACCTGGGGACCCAGTACTTC
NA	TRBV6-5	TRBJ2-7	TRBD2	CASSMTSGSSYEQYF	TGTGCCAGCAGCATGACTAGCGGAAGCTCCTACGAGCAGTACTTC
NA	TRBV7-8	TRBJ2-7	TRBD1	CASSSGQGFDEQYF	TGTGCCAGCAGCTCGGGACAGGGGTTCGACGAGCAGTACTTC
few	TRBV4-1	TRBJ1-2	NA	CASSHIRTGEGGYTF	TGCGCCAGCAGCCATATCCGGACGGGGGAAGGAGGCTACACCTTC
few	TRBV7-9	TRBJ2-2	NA	CASSLRVRENTGELFF	TGTGCCAGCAGCTTAAGAGTGCGTGAGAACACCGGGGAGCTGTTTTTT
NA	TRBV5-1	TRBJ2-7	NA	CASSRGNDVYEQYF	TGCGCCAGCAGTAGGGGGAACGATGTCTACGAGCAGTACTTC
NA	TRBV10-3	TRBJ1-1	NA	CAISVVGMNTEAFF	TGTGCCATCAGTGTAGTAGGGATGAACACTGAAGCTTTCTTT
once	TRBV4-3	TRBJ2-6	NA	CASSQDRGRPDVLTF	TGCGCCAGCAGCCAAGATCGGGGCCGGCCGGACGTCCTGACTTTC
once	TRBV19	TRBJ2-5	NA	CASTPGSKETQYF	TGTGCCAGTACCCCGGGGAGTAAAGAGACCCAGTACTTC
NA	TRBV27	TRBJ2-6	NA	CASSLGSGANVLTF	TGTGCCAGCAGTTTGGGATCTGGGGCCAACGTCCTGACTTTC
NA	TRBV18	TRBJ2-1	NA	CASSPPLRGSEQFF	TGTGCCAGCTCACCACCACTAAGGGGCAGTGAGCAGTTCTTC
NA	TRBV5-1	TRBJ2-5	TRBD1	CASSLASTGGETQYF	TGCGCCAGCAGCTTGGCCTCGACAGGGGGCGAGACCCAGTACTTC
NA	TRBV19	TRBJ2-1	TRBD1	CASSIQAGGRYEQFF	TGTGCCAGTAGTATACAGGCAGGGGGACGCTATGAGCAGTTCTTC
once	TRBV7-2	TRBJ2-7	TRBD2	CASSFGLAGGYEQYF	TGTGCCAGCAGCTTTGGTCTAGCGGGAGGATACGAGCAGTACTTC
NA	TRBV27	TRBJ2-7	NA	CASSFQESYEQYF	TGTGCCAGCAGTTTCCAGGAGAGCTACGAGCAGTACTTC
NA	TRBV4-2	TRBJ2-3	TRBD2	CASSQRLAGTSTDTQYF	TGTGCCAGCAGCCAACGACTAGCGGGGACTAGCACAGATACGCAGTATTTT
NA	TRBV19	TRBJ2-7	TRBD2	CASSPGTSGIREQHF	TGTGCCAGTAGTCCGGGGACTAGCGGGATAAGAGAGCAGCACTTC
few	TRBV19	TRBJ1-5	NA	CASRVKRGPGGSNQPQHF	TGTGCCAGTAGAGTCAAGCGAGGCCCCGGCGGGAGCAATCAGCCCCAGCATTTT
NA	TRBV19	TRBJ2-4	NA	CASSGRGVAKNIQYF	TGTGCCAGTAGTGGGCGGGGCGTAGCCAAAAACATTCAGTACTTC
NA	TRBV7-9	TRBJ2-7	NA	CASSLGSDYEQYF	TGTGCCAGCAGCTTGGGCAGCGACTACGAGCAGTACTTC
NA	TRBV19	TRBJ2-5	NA	CASSKPGTRGNQETQYF	TGTGCCAGTAGTAAACCCGGGACCCGGGGGAACCAAGAGACCCAGTACTTC
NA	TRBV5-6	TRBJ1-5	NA	CASSTQGRQPQHF	TGTGCCAGCAGCACCCAGGGGCGCCAGCCCCAGCATTTT
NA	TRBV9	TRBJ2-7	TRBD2	CASSTGLAGYEQYF	TGTGCCAGCAGCACAGGACTAGCGGGATACGAGCAGTACTTC
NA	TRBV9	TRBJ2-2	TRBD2	CASSVGGSGRKTGELFF	TGTGCCAGCAGCGTAGGCGGTAGCGGGAGAAAAACCGGGGAGCTGTTTTTT
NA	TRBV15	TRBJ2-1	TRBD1	CATSRDPTGGILKRYNEQFF	TGTGCCACCAGCAGAGATCCCACAGGGGGTATCCTAAAACGGTACAATGAGCAGTTCTTC
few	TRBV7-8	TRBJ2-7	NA	CASSLRTNEQYF	TGTGCCAGCAGCCTCCGAACGAACGAGCAGTACTTC
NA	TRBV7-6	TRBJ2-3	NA	CASSLGGPSTDTQYF	TGTGCCAGCAGCTTAGGGGGCCCTAGCACAGATACGCAGTATTTT
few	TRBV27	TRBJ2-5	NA	CASSYGALSETQYF	TGTGCCAGCAGTTACGGGGCTTTATCAGAGACCCAGTACTTC
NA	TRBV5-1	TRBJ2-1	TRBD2	CASSGLAGGYTEQFF	TGCGCCAGCAGCGGACTAGCGGGAGGTTACACTGAGCAGTTCTTC
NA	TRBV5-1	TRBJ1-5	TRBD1	CASRPGTGPASWHF	TGCGCCAGCCGACCCGGGACAGGGCCAGCAAGTTGGCATTTT
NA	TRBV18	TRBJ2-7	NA	CASSPGSGSSYEQYF	TGTGCCAGCTCACCCGGCAGCGGAAGCTCCTACGAGCAGTACTTC
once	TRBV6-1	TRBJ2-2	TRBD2	CASSESVGLASGELFF	TGTGCCAGCAGTGAATCAGTCGGACTAGCGTCCGGGGAGCTGTTTTTT
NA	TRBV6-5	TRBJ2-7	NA	CASSYLDEQYF	TGTGCCAGCAGTTATTTAGACGAGCAGTACTTC
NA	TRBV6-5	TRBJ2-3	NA	CASSYSRLMSTDTQYF	TGTGCCAGCAGTTACTCGAGGTTGATGAGCACAGATACGCAGTATTTT
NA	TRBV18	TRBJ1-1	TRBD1	CASSPPSDRGQGTEAFF	TGTGCCAGCTCACCACCTTCGGACAGGGGGCAGGGGACTGAAGCTTTCTTT